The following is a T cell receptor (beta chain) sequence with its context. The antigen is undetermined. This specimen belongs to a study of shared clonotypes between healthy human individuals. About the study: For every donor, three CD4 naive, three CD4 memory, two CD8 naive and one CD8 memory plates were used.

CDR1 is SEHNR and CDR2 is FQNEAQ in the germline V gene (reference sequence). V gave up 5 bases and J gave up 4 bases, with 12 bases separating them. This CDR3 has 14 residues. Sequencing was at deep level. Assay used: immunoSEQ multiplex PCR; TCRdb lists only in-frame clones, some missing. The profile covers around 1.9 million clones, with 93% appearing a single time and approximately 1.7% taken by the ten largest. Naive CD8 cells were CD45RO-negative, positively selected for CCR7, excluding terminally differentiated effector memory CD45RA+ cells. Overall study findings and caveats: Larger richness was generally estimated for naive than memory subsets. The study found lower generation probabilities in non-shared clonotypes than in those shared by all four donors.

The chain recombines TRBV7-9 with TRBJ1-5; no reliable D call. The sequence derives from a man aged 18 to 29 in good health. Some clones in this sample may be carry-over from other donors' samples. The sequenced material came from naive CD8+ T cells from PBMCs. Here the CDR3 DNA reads TGTGCCAGCAGCGCCGGCGGCCTAAATCAGCCCCAGCATTTT. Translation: CASSAGGLNQPQHF.